Listed below are T cell receptor beta chains from one sample, sequenced in a study of OX40 agonist ivuxolimab in advanced cancers. Clones were sequenced by immunoSEQ multiplex PCR, and TCRdb holds only the in-frame ones, with some missing. The profile covers roughly 35,000 clones, with around four fifths appearing a single time and around 10% taken by the ten largest. This sample comprised CD4+ or CD8+ T cells sorted from blood, obtained in a trial of the OX40 agonist ivuxolimab. These receptor sequences come from an adult with an advanced solid tumor such as melanoma, head and neck, liver or kidney cancer. Each CDR3 is given with its conserved first and last residue. Each record gives: clone size, V gene, D gene, J gene, CDR3 DNA, CDR3 protein. The D gene is left open where the match is weak. Only part of the rows carry a size: once, few, many, or a class if the clone is expanded.

.	TRBV6-5	.	TRBJ1-1	TGTGCCAGCAGACGGTCCATCTTGAACACTGAAGCTTTCTTT	CASRRSILNTEAFF
.	TRBV5-1	.	TRBJ1-1	TGCGCCAGCAGCTTGGTCGGGGACGAAGCTTTCTTT	CASSLVGDEAFF
.	TRBV19	.	TRBJ1-5	TGTGCCAGTAGTATCGCACAGTATAGCAATCAGCCCCAGCATTTT	CASSIAQYSNQPQHF
.	TRBV5-1	TRBD1	TRBJ1-2	TGCGCCAGCAGCGCCCAGGACAGGGCGGACTATGGCTACACCTTC	CASSAQDRADYGYTF
few	TRBV16	.	TRBJ1-1	TGTGCCAGCAGCCAATCGAGTACCACTGAAGCTTTCTTT	CASSQSSTTEAFF
.	TRBV30	.	TRBJ1-5	TGTGCCTGGGGCAGGGAGGGAGGCAATCAGCCCCAGCATTTT	CAWGREGGNQPQHF
.	TRBV6-5	.	TRBJ1-2	TGTGCCAGCAGTCCCGGGACTTATGGCTACACCTTC	CASSPGTYGYTF
medium-sized	TRBV29-1	.	TRBJ1-1	TGCAGCGCCCGTAACACGAACACTGAAGCTTTCTTT	CSARNTNTEAFF
.	TRBV6-6	TRBD2	TRBJ2-3	TGTGCCAGCAGCCCCGGGACTAGCGGGGCGTTGGATACGCAGTATTTT	CASSPGTSGALDTQYF
few	TRBV18	.	TRBJ1-2	TGTGCCAGCTCTGGGTCGGCCGGGGCTAACTATGGCTACACCTTC	CASSGSAGANYGYTF
.	TRBV5-1	.	TRBJ2-7	TGCGCCAGCAGCATAGCAGGGGTAGTCGCCTACGAGCAGTACTTC	CASSIAGVVAYEQYF
.	TRBV30	.	TRBJ1-2	TGTGCCTGGACCTTGGGCCTACACTATGGCTACACCTTC	CAWTLGLHYGYTF
.	TRBV19	TRBD1	TRBJ1-1	TGTGCCAGGGGACAGGTTGACACTGAAGCTTTCTTT	CARGQVDTEAFF
.	TRBV29-1	.	TRBJ2-1	TGCAGCGTAGGGAGCGGCTACAATGAGCAGTTCTTC	CSVGSGYNEQFF
.	TRBV5-8	.	TRBJ1-3	TGTGCCAGCAGCTTGGGAACCTCCCGCAGAGGAAACACCATATATTTT	CASSLGTSRRGNTIYF
few	TRBV18	.	TRBJ1-4	TGTGCCAGCTCACATCTTGGGGAAAAACTGTTTTTT	CASSHLGEKLFF
.	TRBV7-5	.	TRBJ1-2	TGTGCCAGCATAAAGGACAGCTTTAACTATGGCTACACCTTC	CASIKDSFNYGYTF
.	TRBV2	.	TRBJ2-6	TGTGCCCGCCAGGTGATCGTTGGGGCCAACGTCCTGACTTTC	CARQVIVGANVLTF
.	TRBV14	.	TRBJ2-5	TGTGCCAGCAGCCAAGGCATCCAGCGGCTCCAAGAGACCCAGTACTTC	CASSQGIQRLQETQYF
.	TRBV6-1	.	TRBJ1-2	TGTGCCAGCAGCTCCCAGGGGATAAACTATGGCTACACCTTC	CASSSQGINYGYTF
.	TRBV5-1	.	TRBJ2-7	TGCGCCAGCAGCTTGGACCTTCTCGAAAGCTACGAGCAGTACTTC	CASSLDLLESYEQYF
.	TRBV6-1	.	TRBJ1-2	TGTGCCAGCAGTGAAGGGGGAGGAACGTATGGCTACACCTTC	CASSEGGGTYGYTF
.	TRBV7-7	.	TRBJ2-5	TGTGCCAGCAGCTTAACGGCGGGGAACCAAGAGACCCAGTACTTC	CASSLTAGNQETQYF
.	TRBV7-6	TRBD2	TRBJ2-3	TGTGCCAGCAGCCTACTAGCGGGGGTTAGCACAGATACGCAGTATTTT	CASSLLAGVSTDTQYF
few	TRBV7-8	TRBD1	TRBJ2-7	TGTGCCAGCAGCCTACGGGGCGGGACAGGGAACCTCTACGAGCAGTACTTC	CASSLRGGTGNLYEQYF
few	TRBV9	.	TRBJ1-6	TGTGCCAGCAGCAACAGGCGAGCGGGAAATAATTCACCCCTCCACTTT	CASSNRRAGNNSPLHF
.	TRBV6-1	TRBD1	TRBJ1-5	TGTGCCAGCAGTGACCGGACAGGGATCAATCAGCCCCAGCATTTT	CASSDRTGINQPQHF
.	TRBV6-5	.	TRBJ2-5	TGTGCCAGCAGTTACTTGGGCCCTGCGGAGGCCCAGTACTTC	CASSYLGPAEAQYF
once	TRBV5-6	.	TRBJ1-5	TGTGCCAGCAGCCGGAGGTTGGGGCAACCCAAAGATAGCAATCAGCCCCAGCATTTT	CASSRRLGQPKDSNQPQHF
few	TRBV2	.	TRBJ1-2	TGTGCCAGCAGTGAAAGGGGGATCGCTAACTATGGCTACACCTTC	CASSERGIANYGYTF
.	TRBV27	.	TRBJ2-7	TGTGCCAGCAGTCTTTCACAAGGCACCTACGAGCAGTACTTC	CASSLSQGTYEQYF
once	TRBV6-5	.	TRBJ1-2	TGTGCCAGCAGTACTTTGACAAGACCTAACTATGGCTACACCTTC	CASSTLTRPNYGYTF
.	TRBV29-1	TRBD2	TRBJ2-3	TGCAGCGTTGACGGAGGAGGGTCTAGCGGGAGCCACCGTTCTAGCACAGATACGCAGTATTTT	CSVDGGGSSGSHRSSTDTQYF
.	TRBV19	.	TRBJ1-1	TGTGCCAGTAGTATGAAGGGTTTGGGAAACACTGAAGCTTTCTTT	CASSMKGLGNTEAFF
.	TRBV28	TRBD2	TRBJ2-7	TGTGCCACGTTAACAGCGGGGCCCTACGAGCAGTACTTC	CATLTAGPYEQYF
.	TRBV6-5	TRBD1	TRBJ1-5	TGTGCCAGCAGTTACTCGACAGGGAGAGATCAGCCCCAGCATTTT	CASSYSTGRDQPQHF
.	TRBV25-1	.	TRBJ1-1	TGTGCCAGCAGTGCGCCGGAGGAAACTGAAGCTTTCTTT	CASSAPEETEAFF
.	TRBV28	.	TRBJ1-2	TGTGCCAGCAGCCCCGCACGGGGGCGCGGCTATGGCTACACCTTC	CASSPARGRGYGYTF
.	TRBV30	TRBD2	TRBJ2-1	TGTGCCTGGAGTGTTCGACTAGCGGGGGGGAAATATTACAATGAGCAGTTCTTC	CAWSVRLAGGKYYNEQFF
once	TRBV30	TRBD1	TRBJ1-6	TGTGCCTTACACTCAGGGGGCATAGGTTCACCCCCCCACTTT	CALHSGGIGSPPHF
.	TRBV20-1	.	TRBJ2-1	TGCAGTGCTCCGCACTACAATGAGCAGTTCTTC	CSAPHYNEQFF
.	TRBV28	.	TRBJ2-2	TGTGCCAGCAGTTTTTGGGGGGACTTCGGGGAGCTGTTTTTT	CASSFWGDFGELFF